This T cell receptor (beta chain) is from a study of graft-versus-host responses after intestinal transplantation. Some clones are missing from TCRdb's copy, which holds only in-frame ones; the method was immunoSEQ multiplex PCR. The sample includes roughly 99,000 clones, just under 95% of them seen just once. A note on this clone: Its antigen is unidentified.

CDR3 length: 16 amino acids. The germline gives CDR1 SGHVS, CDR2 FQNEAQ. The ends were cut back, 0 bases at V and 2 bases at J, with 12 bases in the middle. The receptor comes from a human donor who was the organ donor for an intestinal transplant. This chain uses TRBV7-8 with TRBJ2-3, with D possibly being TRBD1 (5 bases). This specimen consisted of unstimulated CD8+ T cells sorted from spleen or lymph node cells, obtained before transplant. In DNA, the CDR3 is TGTGCCAGCAGCTTAGCATGGGCAGGGAACACAGATACGCAGTATTTT. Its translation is CASSLAWAGNTDTQYF.